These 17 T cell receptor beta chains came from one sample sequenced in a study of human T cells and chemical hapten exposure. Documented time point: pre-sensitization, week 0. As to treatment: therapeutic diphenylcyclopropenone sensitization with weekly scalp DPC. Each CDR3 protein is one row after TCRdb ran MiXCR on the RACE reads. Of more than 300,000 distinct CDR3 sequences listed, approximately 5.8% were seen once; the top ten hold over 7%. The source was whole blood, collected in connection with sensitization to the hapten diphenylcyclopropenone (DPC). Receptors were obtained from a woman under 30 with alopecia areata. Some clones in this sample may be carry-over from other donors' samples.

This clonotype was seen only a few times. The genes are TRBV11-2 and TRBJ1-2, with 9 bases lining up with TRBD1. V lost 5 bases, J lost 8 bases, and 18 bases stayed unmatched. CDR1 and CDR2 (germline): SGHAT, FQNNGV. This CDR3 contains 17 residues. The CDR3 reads CASSVRTFRDRVRGYTF. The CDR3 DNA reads TGTGCCAGCAGCGTGCGAACCTTCCGGGACAGGGTTAGGGGCTACACCTTC.

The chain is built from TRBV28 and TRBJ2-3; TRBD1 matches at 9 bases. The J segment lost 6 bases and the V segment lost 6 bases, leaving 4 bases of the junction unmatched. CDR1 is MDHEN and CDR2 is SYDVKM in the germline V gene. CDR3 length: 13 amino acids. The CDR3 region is CASRGTGKDTQYF. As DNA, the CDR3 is TGTGCCAGCAGGGGGACAGGGAAGGATACGCAGTATTTT.

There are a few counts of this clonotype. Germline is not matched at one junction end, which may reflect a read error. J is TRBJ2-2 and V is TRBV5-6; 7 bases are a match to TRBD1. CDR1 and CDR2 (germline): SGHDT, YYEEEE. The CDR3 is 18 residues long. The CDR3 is CASSSGGRGILLTEELFF. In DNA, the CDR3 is TGTGCCAGCAGCTCTGGGGGCAGGGGGATCCTTTTAACCGAGGAGCTGTTTTTT. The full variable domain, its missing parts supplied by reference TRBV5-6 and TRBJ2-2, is DAGVTQSPTHLIKTRGQQVTLRCSPKSGHDTVSWYQQALGQGPQFIFQYYEEEERQRGNFPDRFSGHQFPNYSSELNVNALLLGDSALYLCASSSGGRGILLTEELFFGEGSRLTVL.

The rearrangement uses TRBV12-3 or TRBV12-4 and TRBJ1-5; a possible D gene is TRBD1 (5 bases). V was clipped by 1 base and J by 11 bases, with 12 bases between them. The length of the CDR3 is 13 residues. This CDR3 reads CASSLDGGPAQHF. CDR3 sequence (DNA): TGTGCCAGCAGTTTAGATGGGGGTCCGGCCCAGCATTTT.

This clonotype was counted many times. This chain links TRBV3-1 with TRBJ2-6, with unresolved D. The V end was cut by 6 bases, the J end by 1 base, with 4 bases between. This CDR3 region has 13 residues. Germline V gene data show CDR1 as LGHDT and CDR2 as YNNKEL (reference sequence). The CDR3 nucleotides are TGTGCCAGCAGGGGTTCTGGGGCCAACGTCCTGACTTTC. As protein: CASRGSGANVLTF.

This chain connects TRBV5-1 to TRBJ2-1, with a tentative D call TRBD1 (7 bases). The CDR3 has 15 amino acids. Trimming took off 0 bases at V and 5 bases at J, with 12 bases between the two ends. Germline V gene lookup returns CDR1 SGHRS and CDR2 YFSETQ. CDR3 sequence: CASSLDGGGNNEQFF. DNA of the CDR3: TGCGCCAGCAGCTTGGATGGAGGGGGCAACAATGAGCAGTTCTTC. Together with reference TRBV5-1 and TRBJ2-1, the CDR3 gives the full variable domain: KAGVTQTPRYLIKTRGQQVTLSCSPISGHRSVSWYQQTPGQGLQFLFEYFSETQRNKGNFPGRFSGRQFSNSRSEMNVSTLELGDSALYLCASSLDGGGNNEQFFGPGTRLTVL.

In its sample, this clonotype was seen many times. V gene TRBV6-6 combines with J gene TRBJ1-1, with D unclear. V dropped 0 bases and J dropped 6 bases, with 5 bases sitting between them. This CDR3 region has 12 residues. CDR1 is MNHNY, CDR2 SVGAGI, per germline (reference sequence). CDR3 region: CASSYSFSEAFF. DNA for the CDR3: TGTGCCAGCAGTTACTCTTTTTCTGAAGCTTTCTTT.

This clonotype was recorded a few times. The CDR3: CATSGGQGALVSSNQPQHF. CDR3 DNA sequence: TGTGCCACCAGTGGAGGGCAGGGGGCTTTAGTTTCTAGCAATCAGCCCCAGCATTTT. The chain links TRBV24-1 to TRBJ1-5; 8 nucleotides line up with TRBD1. Germline-derived CDR1 and CDR2 are KGHDR and SFDVKD. V lost 5 bases, J lost 0 bases, and 14 bases stayed unmatched. This CDR3 contains 19 residues.

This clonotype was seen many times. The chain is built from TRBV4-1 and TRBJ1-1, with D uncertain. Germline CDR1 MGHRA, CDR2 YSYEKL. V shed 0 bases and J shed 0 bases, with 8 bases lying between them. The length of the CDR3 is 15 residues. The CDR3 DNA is TGCGCCAGCAGCCAAGAGGAGCTCATGAACACTGAAGCTTTCTTT. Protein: CASSQEELMNTEAFF.

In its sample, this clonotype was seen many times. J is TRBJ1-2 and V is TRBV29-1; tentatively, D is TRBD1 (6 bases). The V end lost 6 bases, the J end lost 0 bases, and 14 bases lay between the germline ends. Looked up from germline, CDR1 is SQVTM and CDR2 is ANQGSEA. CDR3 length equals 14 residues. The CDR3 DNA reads TGCAGCGTGGTGGACAGCAGAACTAACTATGGCTACACCTTC. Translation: CSVVDSRTNYGYTF.

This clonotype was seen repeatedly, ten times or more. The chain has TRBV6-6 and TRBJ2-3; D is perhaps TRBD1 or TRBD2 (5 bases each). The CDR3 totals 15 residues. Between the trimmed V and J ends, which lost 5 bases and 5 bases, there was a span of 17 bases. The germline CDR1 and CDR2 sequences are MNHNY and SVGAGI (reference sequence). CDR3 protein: CASSPGLGVGDTQYF. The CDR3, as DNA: TGTGCCAGCAGTCCAGGTTTGGGGGTTGGAGATACGCAGTATTTT.

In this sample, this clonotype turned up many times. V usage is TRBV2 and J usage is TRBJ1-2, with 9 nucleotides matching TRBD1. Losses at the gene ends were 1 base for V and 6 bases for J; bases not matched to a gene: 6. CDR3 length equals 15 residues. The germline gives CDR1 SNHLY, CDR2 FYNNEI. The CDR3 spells CASSEDQTGGHGYTF. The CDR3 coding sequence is TGTGCCAGCAGTGAAGATCAAACAGGGGGCCATGGCTACACCTTC.

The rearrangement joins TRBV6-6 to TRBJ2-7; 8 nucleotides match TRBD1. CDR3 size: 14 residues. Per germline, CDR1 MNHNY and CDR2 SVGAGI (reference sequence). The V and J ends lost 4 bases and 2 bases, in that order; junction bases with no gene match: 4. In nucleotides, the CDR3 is TGTGCCAGCAGTTTACAGGGGGAGGCCTACGAGCAGTACTTC. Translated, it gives CASSLQGEAYEQYF.

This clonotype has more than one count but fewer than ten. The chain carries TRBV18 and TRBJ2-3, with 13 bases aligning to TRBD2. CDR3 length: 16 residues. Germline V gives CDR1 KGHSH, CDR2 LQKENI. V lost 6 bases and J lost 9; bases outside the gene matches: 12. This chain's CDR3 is CASSLGLAGTSWTQYF. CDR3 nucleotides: TGTGCCAGCTCCCTGGGACTAGCGGGGACCTCATGGACGCAGTATTTT.

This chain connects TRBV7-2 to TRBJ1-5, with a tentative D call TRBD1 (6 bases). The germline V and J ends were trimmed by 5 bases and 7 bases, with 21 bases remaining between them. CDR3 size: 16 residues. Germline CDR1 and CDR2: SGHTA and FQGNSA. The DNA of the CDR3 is TGTGCCAGCAGCCCAGAATCCGGGGGGCGTGGGCAGCCCCAGCATTTT. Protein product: CASSPESGGRGQPQHF. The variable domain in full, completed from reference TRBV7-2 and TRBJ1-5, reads GAGVSQSPSNKVTEKGKDVELRCDPISGHTALYWYRQSLGQGLEFLIYFQGNSAPDKSGLPSDRFSAERTGGSVSTLTIQRTQQEDSAVYLCASSPESGGRGQPQHFGDGTRLSIL.

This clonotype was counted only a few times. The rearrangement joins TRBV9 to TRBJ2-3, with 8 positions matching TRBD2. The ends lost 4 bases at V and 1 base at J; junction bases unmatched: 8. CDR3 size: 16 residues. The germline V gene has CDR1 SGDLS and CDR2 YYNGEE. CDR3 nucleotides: TGTGCCAGCAGCAAACGGGGGGGCCTCGGCACAGATACGCAGTATTTT. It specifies CASSKRGGLGTDTQYF.

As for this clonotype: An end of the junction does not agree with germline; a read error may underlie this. The CDR3 DNA reads TGTACCAGCAGCTTACCCCCGACAGGGGGAGAAGAGACCCAGTACTTC. Translation gives CTSSLPPTGGEETQYF. The V call is TRBV13, the J call TRBJ2-5; 9 bases fit TRBD1. Germline lookup yields CDR1 PRHDT and CDR2 FYEKMQ (reference sequence). CDR3 length: 16 amino acids.